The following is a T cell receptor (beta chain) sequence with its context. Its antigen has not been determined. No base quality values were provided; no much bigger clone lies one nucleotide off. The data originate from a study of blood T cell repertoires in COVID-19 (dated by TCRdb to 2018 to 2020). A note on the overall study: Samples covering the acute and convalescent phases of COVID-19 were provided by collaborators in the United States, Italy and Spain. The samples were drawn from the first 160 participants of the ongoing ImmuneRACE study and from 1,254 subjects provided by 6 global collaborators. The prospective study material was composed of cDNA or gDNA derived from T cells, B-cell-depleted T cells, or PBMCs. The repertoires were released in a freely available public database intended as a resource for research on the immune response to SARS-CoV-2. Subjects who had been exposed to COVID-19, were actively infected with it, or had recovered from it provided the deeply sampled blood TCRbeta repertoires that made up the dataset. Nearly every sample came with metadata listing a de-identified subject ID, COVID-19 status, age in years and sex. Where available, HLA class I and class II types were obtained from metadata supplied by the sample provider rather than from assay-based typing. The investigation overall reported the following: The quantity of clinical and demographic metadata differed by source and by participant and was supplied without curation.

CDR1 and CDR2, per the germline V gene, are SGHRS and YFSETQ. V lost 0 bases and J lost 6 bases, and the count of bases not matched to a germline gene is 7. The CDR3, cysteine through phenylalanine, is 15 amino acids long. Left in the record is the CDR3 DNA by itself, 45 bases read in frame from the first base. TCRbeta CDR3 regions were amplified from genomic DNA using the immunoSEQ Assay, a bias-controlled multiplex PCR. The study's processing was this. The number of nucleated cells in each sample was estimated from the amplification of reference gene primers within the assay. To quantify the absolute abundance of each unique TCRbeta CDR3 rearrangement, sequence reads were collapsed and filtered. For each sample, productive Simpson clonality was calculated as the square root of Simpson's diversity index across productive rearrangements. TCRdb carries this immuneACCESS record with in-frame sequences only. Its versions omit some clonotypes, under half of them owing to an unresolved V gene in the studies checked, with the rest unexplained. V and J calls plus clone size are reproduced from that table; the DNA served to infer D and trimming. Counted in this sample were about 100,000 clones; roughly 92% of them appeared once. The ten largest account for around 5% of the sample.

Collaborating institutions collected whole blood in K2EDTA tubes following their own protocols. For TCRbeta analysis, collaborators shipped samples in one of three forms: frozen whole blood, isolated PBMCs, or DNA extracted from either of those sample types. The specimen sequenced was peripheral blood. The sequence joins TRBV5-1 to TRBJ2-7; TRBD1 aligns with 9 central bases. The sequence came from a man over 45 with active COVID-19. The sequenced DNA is TGCGCCAGCAGCTTGGGTATACAGGGGGCTTCCGAGCAGTACTTC. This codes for CASSLGIQGASEQYF.